This TCR beta chain was captured in a study of OX40 agonist ivuxolimab in advanced cancers. The method was immunoSEQ multiplex PCR; TCRdb's version includes in-frame clones alone and lacks a portion of them. The sample includes almost 90,000 clones, approximately 91% of them seen just once. At cycle 4 day 1, cycle 7 day 1, and baseline, blood was sampled. Trimming took off 5 bases at V and 1 base at J, with 15 bases between the two ends. This CDR3 comprises 15 residues. Germline CDR1 is MNHEY and CDR2 is SMNVEV (reference sequence). J is TRBJ2-7 and V is TRBV27, with a tentative D call TRBD1 (6 bases). The clonotype comes from an adult with an advanced solid tumor such as melanoma, head and neck, liver or kidney cancer. Material: CD4+ or CD8+ T cells sorted from blood, obtained in a trial of the OX40 agonist ivuxolimab. Written as DNA, the CDR3 is TGTGCCAGCAGTCCGGAGACAGGTGTGTCCTACGAGCAGTACTTC. This encodes CASSPETGVSYEQYF.